The 27 T cell receptor beta chains below were found in one sample sequenced in a study of blood T cell repertoires in COVID-19. Sequenced by immunoSEQ multiplex PCR; TCRdb stores in-frame clones only, minus some. In the table there are roughly 250,000 clones, roughly 91% of which are singletons. The sample comprised PBMCs or T cells enriched from blood (not recorded which). These receptors were taken from a woman aged 40 to 55 with acute COVID-19.

This chain joins TRBV19 and TRBJ2-3; D may be TRBD1 (6 bases). Germline assignment: CDR1 LNHDA and CDR2 SQIVND (reference sequence). The CDR3 covers 16 residues. Trimming shortened V by 5 bases and J by 3 bases, and 18 bases separated the two germline ends. In nucleotides, the CDR3 is TGTGCCAGTAGTCTTCCCCGGGGACAAGTGACAGATACGCAGTATTTT. As protein: CASSLPRGQVTDTQYF.

The chain combines TRBV7-2 with TRBJ1-4; the match to TRBD1 covers 7 bases. Germline V gene sequence: CDR1 SGHTA, CDR2 FQGNSA. V lost 5 bases, J lost 8 bases, and 8 bases stayed unmatched. CDR3 size: 14 residues. The CDR3 DNA reads as TGTGCCAGCAGCCCCGCGACAGGGCTAGAAAAACTGTTTTTT. As protein: CASSPATGLEKLFF.

This chain uses TRBV7-2 with TRBJ2-3; 12 bases are a match to TRBD2. The CDR3 is 17 amino acids. The ends lost 5 bases at V and 2 bases at J; junction bases unmatched: 8. Germline V lookup: CDR1 SGHTA, CDR2 FQGNSA. CDR3 region: CASSTRLAGADTDTQYF. DNA of the CDR3: TGTGCCAGCAGCACCCGACTAGCGGGAGCTGACACAGATACGCAGTATTTT.

CDR3 nucleotide sequence: TGTGCCAGCAGTTCACCTGAGCGGGCAAGGGAAGCTTTCTTT. It is translated as CASSSPERAREAFF. The chain carries TRBV6-5 and TRBJ1-1; no definite D call. Per the germline V gene, CDR1 is MNHEY and CDR2 is SVGAGI. Between the trimmed V and J ends, which lost 4 bases and 8 bases, there was a span of 17 bases. This CDR3 comprises 14 residues.

The rearrangement joins TRBV6-4 to TRBJ1-1; D possibly corresponds to TRBD1 (6 bases). This CDR3 has 13 residues. The V end lost 6 bases, the J end lost 1 base, and 9 bases lay between the germline ends. CDR1 and CDR2 (germline): MRHNA, SNTAGT. CDR3 DNA: TGTGCCAGCAGCTCGGACAGGAACACTGAAGCTTTCTTT. Its translation is CASSSDRNTEAFF.

This clone was counted only a few times. The chain has TRBV4-1 and TRBJ2-1; 10 bases are shared with TRBD1. The CDR3 has 16 amino acids. Germline CDR1 and CDR2: MGHRA and YSYEKL. The V segment lost 0 bases and the J segment 7 bases; nucleotides outside the gene matches: 6. The CDR3 sequence is CASSQDRTGGWNEQFF. The CDR3 region has the DNA TGCGCCAGCAGCCAAGACAGGACAGGGGGATGGAATGAGCAGTTCTTC.

A note on this clone: The same CDR3 also results from other DNA sequences found in this sample. The CDR3 DNA reads as TGCGCCAGCAGCCCCGGGACAGGGTCTTACAATGAGCAGTTCTTC. Translating it yields CASSPGTGSYNEQFF. V is TRBV5-1 and J is TRBJ2-1; TRBD1 aligns across 9 bases. The CDR3 is 15 residues long. Unmatched junction bases numbered 6, after V lost 4 bases and J lost 4 bases. The germline V gene has CDR1 SGHRS and CDR2 YFSETQ.

V is TRBV5-1 and J is TRBJ1-1, with 9 positions matching TRBD1. The V gene end was trimmed by 1 base and the J gene end by 4 bases; junction bases not matched to a gene: 8. The germline V gene encodes CDR1 SGHRS and CDR2 YFSETQ. CDR3 length equals 16 residues. CDR3 sequence (DNA): TGCGCCAGCAGCTTGATGTACGGGACAGGGCGCACTGAAGCTTTCTTT. Translating gives CASSLMYGTGRTEAFF.

The gene calls are TRBV30 and TRBJ1-3; 8 nucleotides match TRBD1. The CDR3 covers 13 residues. Unmatched junction bases numbered 6, after V lost 5 bases and J lost 6 bases. Germline CDR1 reads GTSNPN; CDR2 reads SVGIG (reference sequence). This chain's CDR3 is CAWASGQENTIYF. The CDR3 bases are TGTGCCTGGGCTTCGGGACAGGAAAACACCATATATTTT.

The J gene is TRBJ2-7, the V gene TRBV4-3, with 12 bases identical to TRBD2. The CDR3 is 15 residues long. The trim removed 1 base at V and 2 bases at J, leaving 0 bases unmatched. Germline CDR1 LGHNA, CDR2 YSLEER. DNA for the CDR3: TGCGCCAGCAGCCAAGGACTAGCGGGAGCCTACGAGCAGTACTTC. Encoded protein: CASSQGLAGAYEQYF.

The V gene is TRBV18, the J gene TRBJ2-1, with a tentative D call TRBD1 (6 bases). Trimming took off 2 bases at V and 1 base at J, with 9 bases between the two ends. Germline assignment: CDR1 KGHSH and CDR2 LQKENI. This CDR3 is 15 amino acids long. The chain's CDR3 is CASSPGQTSYNEQFF. The CDR3 DNA is TGTGCCAGCTCACCAGGACAGACATCCTACAATGAGCAGTTCTTC.

The chain recombines TRBV29-1 with TRBJ1-1, with D possibly being TRBD1 (6 bases). Per germline, CDR1 SQVTM and CDR2 ANQGSEA. Trimming shortened V by 7 bases and J by 2 bases, and 14 bases separated the two germline ends. This CDR3 comprises 13 residues. The CDR3 DNA reads as TGCAGCGGGGGGCACAGGGCAAACACTGAAGCTTTCTTT. Translation gives CSGGHRANTEAFF.

This chain connects TRBV5-5 to TRBJ1-5, with a tentative D call TRBD1 (5 bases). Trimming stripped 0 bases from V and 4 bases from J, with 11 bases between. Germline assignment: CDR1 SGHKS and CDR2 YYEKEE (reference sequence). CDR3 length: 15 residues. The CDR3 DNA sequence: TGTGCCAGCAGCTTGGCCCCGACAGAGAATCAGCCCCAGCATTTT. Protein: CASSLAPTENQPQHF. The full variable domain, completed using reference TRBV5-5 and TRBJ1-5, is DAGVTQSPTHLIKTRGQQVTLRCSPISGHKSVSWYQQVLGQGPQFIFQYYEKEERGRGNFPDRFSARQFPNYSSELNVNALLLGDSALYLCASSLAPTENQPQHFGDGTRLSIL.

This clone appeared once. Other DNA sequences from this sample encode an identical CDR3 as well. The chain has TRBV19 and TRBJ2-7; 8 nucleotides align to TRBD1. Germline CDR1 and CDR2: LNHDA and SQIVND (reference sequence). The trim removed 9 bases at V and 3 bases at J, leaving 4 bases unmatched. The CDR3 length is 12 residues. The CDR3 sequence: CASGTGGYEQYF. DNA of the CDR3: TGTGCCAGCGGGACAGGCGGCTACGAGCAGTACTTC.

The V gene is TRBV7-2, the J gene TRBJ1-5, with TRBD1 identical over 9 bases. Germline V gives CDR1 SGHTA, CDR2 FQGNSA. The CDR3 totals 18 residues. The J segment lost 1 base and the V segment lost 0 bases, leaving 7 bases of the junction unmatched. DNA for the CDR3: TGTGCCAGCAGCTTAGCTACCACAGGGGGCGGGAGCAATCAGCCCCAGCATTTT. This sequence encodes CASSLATTGGGSNQPQHF.

The rearrangement joins TRBV12-3 or TRBV12-4 to TRBJ2-7, with D perhaps TRBD2 (6 bases). V dropped 6 bases and J dropped 0 bases, with 9 bases sitting between them. CDR3 length: 13 amino acids. The CDR3 is CASSLGGSYEQYF. For the CDR3, the DNA is TGTGCCAGCAGCTTGGGGGGCTCCTACGAGCAGTACTTC.

The chain has TRBV12-3 or TRBV12-4 and TRBJ1-1, with D possibly TRBD1 on 6 matching bases. V was shortened by 5 bases and J by 5 bases, with 9 bases between the two germline ends. The CDR3 length is 12 residues. The CDR3 DNA sequence: TGTGCCAGCAGTCCTCAGGGGACTGAAGCTTTCTTT. Translation gives CASSPQGTEAFF.

The chain recombines TRBV10-2 with TRBJ2-7, with D possibly matching TRBD1 (6 bases). The CDR3 has 14 amino acids. V lost 6 bases and J lost 1, with 13 bases in between. Germline values: CDR1 WSHSY, CDR2 SAAADI. The CDR3 DNA reads TGCGCCAGCAGCAAGAACAGGGATTCCTACGAGCAGTACTTC. Protein sequence: CASSKNRDSYEQYF.

This rearrangement joins TRBV7-2 to TRBJ1-2; D unresolved. V gave up 1 base and J gave up 6 bases, with 9 bases separating them. Looked up from germline, CDR1 is SGHTA and CDR2 is FQGNSA. The CDR3 length is 13 residues. The CDR3 is CASSLVGVNGYTF. DNA of the CDR3: TGTGCCAGCAGCTTAGTTGGAGTTAATGGCTACACCTTC.

The CDR3 DNA reads TGTGCCAGCAGCAAAGGTAGACAGGGGATAATGAACACTGAAGCTTTCTTT. Amino acids: CASSKGRQGIMNTEAFF. The chain carries TRBV21-1 and TRBJ1-1; TRBD1, the table's D call, lacks a check against the DNA. TRBV21-1 is tagged as a pseudogene. The CDR3 is made up of 17 amino acids.

The V and J genes are TRBV5-6 and TRBJ2-7, with TRBD1 matching over 10 bases. J lost 5 bases, V lost 1 base, and 6 bases had no gene match. In germline, CDR1 is SGHDT, CDR2 YYEEEE. This CDR3 has 15 amino acids. The DNA for the CDR3 is TGTGCCAGCAGCTTGTTACGGGACAGGGGTAACGAGCAGTACTTC. Protein: CASSLLRDRGNEQYF. Full variable domain (rest looked up from reference TRBV5-6 and TRBJ2-7): DAGVTQSPTHLIKTRGQQVTLRCSPKSGHDTVSWYQQALGQGPQFIFQYYEEEERQRGNFPDRFSGHQFPNYSSELNVNALLLGDSALYLCASSLLRDRGNEQYFGPGTRLTVT.

V and J are TRBV28 and TRBJ1-5; 11 nucleotides line up with TRBD1. The CDR3 length is 14 residues. Germline CDR1 MDHEN, CDR2 SYDVKM. V was pared by 7 bases and J by 4 bases, with 3 bases of the junction left unmatched. CDR3 DNA sequence: TGTGCCAGCAAGGGACAGGGGGGTAATCAGCCCCAGCATTTT. It is translated as CASKGQGGNQPQHF.

In this sample, this clone turned up once. The gene calls are TRBV5-4 and TRBJ1-1; 8 nucleotides align to TRBD1. Germline V gene sequence: CDR1 SGHNT, CDR2 YYREEE (reference sequence). With V trimmed by 2 bases and J by 5 bases, 5 bases remained unmatched. The CDR3 is made up of 14 amino acids. The CDR3 coding sequence is TGTGCCAGCAGCTTTGGACAGGGAGGAACTGAAGCTTTCTTT. This codes for CASSFGQGGTEAFF.

The rearrangement links TRBV19 to TRBJ2-5; TRBD1 matches 8 bases. Germline CDR1 and CDR2: LNHDA and SQIVND (reference sequence). This CDR3 is built from 15 residues. V was clipped by 5 bases and J by 5 bases; unmatched bases: 10. CDR3 loop: CASSSGQGRRETQYF. The CDR3 nucleotides are TGTGCCAGTAGTTCCGGACAGGGCCGACGGGAGACCCAGTACTTC.

The gene calls are TRBV7-9 and TRBJ1-1, with 11 bases matching TRBD1. Germline lookup yields CDR1 SEHNR and CDR2 FQNEAQ (reference sequence). After removal of 5 bases from V and 4 bases from J, the junction contained 9 bases not matched to a gene. The CDR3 sequence is 16 residues long. CDR3 loop: CASSSRTGGLVTEAFF. The CDR3 DNA is TGTGCCAGCAGCAGCCGGACAGGGGGCTTGGTCACTGAAGCTTTCTTT.

As for this clone: In the same sample, other DNA sequences code for this CDR3. The chain employs TRBV19 and TRBJ1-1, with D perhaps matching TRBD1 (6 bases). The CDR3 is 13 amino acids. CDR1 is LNHDA and CDR2 is SQIVND in the germline V gene (reference sequence). The V end was cut by 6 bases, the J end by 0 bases, with 8 bases between. CDR3 in DNA: TGTGCCAGTAGCGACAGGTTGAACACTGAAGCTTTCTTT. It is translated as CASSDRLNTEAFF.

The rearrangement links TRBV4-3 to TRBJ2-3; D gene ambiguous. V shed 1 base and J shed 2 bases, with 7 bases lying between them. The CDR3 extends over 14 amino acids. The germline gives CDR1 LGHNA, CDR2 YSLEER. The DNA of the CDR3 is TGCGCCAGCAGCCAAGCAGGATCCACAGATACGCAGTATTTT. Amino acids: CASSQAGSTDTQYF.